The rows below give T cell receptor beta chains drawn from one sample of a study of T cells after yellow fever vaccination. TCRdb reprocessed the 5' RACE reads with MiXCR, giving one entry per CDR3 protein. Among 500,000 to 700,000 distinct CDR3 sequences, about a fifth were seen once, and the ten largest hold 13% to 15%. Here the sequenced sample was PBMCs, taken 15 days after the yellow fever booster vaccination. The receptors shown here come from a man aged 30 to 39 who received the YFV17D yellow fever vaccine. The CDR3 runs from the conserved cysteine through the conserved F or W. A D gene is named only where the DNA matches it firmly. The size of a clone is reported for some rows only, either as once, few or many, or as a class for expanded clones.

CDR3aa,CDR3nt,v_gene,d_gene,j_gene,abundance
CASSLRSGSAKNNEQFF,TGCGCCAGCAGCTTGCGGAGCGGGAGCGCTAAAAACAATGAGCAGTTCTTC,TRBV5-1,TRBD2,TRBJ2-1,few
CAISERSGSGYNEQFF,TGTGCCATCAGTGAACGTAGCGGGAGTGGGTACAATGAGCAGTTCTTC,TRBV10-3,TRBD2,TRBJ2-1,many
CSAQSGSLLRDEQYF,TGCAGTGCCCAAAGCGGGAGCCTACTCCGGGACGAGCAGTACTTC,TRBV20-1,TRBD2,TRBJ2-7,few
CASSPSGGWGPQFF,TGTGCCAGCAGTCCCTCAGGGGGTTGGGGGCCGCAGTTCTTC,TRBV27,TRBD1,TRBJ2-1,few
CASSSSGTFYEQYF,TGTGCCAGTAGTAGTAGCGGGACTTTTTACGAGCAGTACTTC,TRBV19,TRBD2,TRBJ2-7,NA
CASRLAGGPYNEQFF,TGCGCCAGCCGACTAGCGGGAGGTCCCTACAATGAGCAGTTCTTC,TRBV5-1,TRBD2,TRBJ2-1,few
CASSLDLGGRYNEQFF,TGTGCCAGCAGCTTAGATTTAGGGGGCCGATACAATGAGCAGTTCTTC,TRBV11-2,TRBD1,TRBJ2-1,NA
CASSLTRRGGVETQYF,TGTGCCAGCAGCTTAACGAGGAGGGGAGGAGTAGAGACCCAGTACTTC,TRBV7-3,NA,TRBJ2-5,few
CAISRQVAGFEGYTF,TGTGCCATCAGTCGTCAAGTTGCTGGCTTCGAGGGCTACACCTTC,TRBV10-3,NA,TRBJ1-2,NA
CASSLKPGDTEAFF,TGCGCCAGCAGCTTGAAGCCAGGGGACACTGAAGCTTTCTTT,TRBV5-1,NA,TRBJ1-1,NA
CSVEERGVEGTEAFF,TGCAGCGTTGAAGAGAGGGGGGTAGAGGGGACTGAAGCTTTCTTT,TRBV29-1,NA,TRBJ1-1,NA
CAIRDTHYEQYF,TGTGCCATCAGGGACACCCACTACGAGCAGTACTTC,TRBV10-3,NA,TRBJ2-7,NA
CASSQEGRSSYNSPLHF,TGCGCCAGCAGCCAAGAAGGGAGGAGCTCCTATAATTCACCCCTCCACTTT,TRBV4-3,NA,TRBJ1-6,few